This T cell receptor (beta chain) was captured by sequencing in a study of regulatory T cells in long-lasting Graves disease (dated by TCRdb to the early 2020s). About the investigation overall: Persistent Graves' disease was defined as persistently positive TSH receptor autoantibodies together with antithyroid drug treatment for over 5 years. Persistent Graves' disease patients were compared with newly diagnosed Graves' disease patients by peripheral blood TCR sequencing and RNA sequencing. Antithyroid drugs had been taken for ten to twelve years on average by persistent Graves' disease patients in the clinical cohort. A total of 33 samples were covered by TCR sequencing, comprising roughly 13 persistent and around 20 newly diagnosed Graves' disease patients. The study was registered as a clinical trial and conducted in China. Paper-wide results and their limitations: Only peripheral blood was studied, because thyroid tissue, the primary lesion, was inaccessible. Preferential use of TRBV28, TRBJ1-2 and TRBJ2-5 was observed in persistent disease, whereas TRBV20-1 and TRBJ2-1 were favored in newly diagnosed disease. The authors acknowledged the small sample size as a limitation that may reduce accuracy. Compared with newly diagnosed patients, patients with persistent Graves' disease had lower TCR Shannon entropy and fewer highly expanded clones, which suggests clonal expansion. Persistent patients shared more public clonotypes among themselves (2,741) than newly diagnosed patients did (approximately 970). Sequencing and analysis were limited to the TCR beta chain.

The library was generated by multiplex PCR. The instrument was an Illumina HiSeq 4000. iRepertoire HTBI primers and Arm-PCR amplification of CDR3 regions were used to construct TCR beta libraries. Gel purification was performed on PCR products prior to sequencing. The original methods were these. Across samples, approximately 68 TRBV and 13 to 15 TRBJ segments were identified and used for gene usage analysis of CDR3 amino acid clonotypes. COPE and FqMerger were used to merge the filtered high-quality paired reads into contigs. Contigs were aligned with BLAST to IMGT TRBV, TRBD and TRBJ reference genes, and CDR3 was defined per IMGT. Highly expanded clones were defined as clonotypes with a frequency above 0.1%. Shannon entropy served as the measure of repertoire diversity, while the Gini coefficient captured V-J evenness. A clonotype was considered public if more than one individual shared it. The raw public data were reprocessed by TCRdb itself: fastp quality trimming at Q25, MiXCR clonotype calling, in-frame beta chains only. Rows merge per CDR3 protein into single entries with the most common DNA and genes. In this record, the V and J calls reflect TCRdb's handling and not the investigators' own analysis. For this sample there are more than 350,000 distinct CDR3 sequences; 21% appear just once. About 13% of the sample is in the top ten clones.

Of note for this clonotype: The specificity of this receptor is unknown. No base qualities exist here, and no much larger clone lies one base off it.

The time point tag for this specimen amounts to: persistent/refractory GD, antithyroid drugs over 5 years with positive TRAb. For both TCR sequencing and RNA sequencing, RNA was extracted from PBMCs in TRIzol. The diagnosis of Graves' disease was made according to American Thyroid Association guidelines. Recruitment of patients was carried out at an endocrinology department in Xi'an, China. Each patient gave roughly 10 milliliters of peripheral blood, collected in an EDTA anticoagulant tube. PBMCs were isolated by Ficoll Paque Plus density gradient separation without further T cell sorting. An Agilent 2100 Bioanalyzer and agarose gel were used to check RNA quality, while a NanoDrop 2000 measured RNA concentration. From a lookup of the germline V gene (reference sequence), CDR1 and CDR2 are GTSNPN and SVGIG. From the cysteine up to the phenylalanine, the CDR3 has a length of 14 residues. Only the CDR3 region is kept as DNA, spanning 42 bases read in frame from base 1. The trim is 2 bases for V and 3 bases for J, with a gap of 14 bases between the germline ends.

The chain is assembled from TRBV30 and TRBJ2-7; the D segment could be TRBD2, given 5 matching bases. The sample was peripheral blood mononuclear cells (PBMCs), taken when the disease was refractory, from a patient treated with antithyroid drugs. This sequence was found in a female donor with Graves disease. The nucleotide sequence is TGTGCCTGGAGTAAATCGGGATCTTTCTACGAGCAGTACTTC. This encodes CAWSKSGSFYEQYF.